This entry describes one TCR beta chain. The CDR3 spans 16 residues. Germline V gives CDR1 LNHDA, CDR2 SQIVND (reference sequence). Unmatched junction bases numbered 9, after V lost 2 bases and J lost 7 bases. This entry belongs to a study of control samples from healthy donors and cancer patients. Profiled with immunoSEQ multiplex PCR; TCRdb holds only in-frame clones, not every one. The sample includes fewer than 200,000 clones, 85% to 90% of them seen just once. The receptor was isolated from a woman in her twenties or thirties in good health. V usage is TRBV19 and J usage is TRBJ2-1; 9 nucleotides match TRBD1. The source material was blood. The CDR3 DNA reads as TGTGCCAGTAGTATACGCGGAACAGGGGGCTGGAATGAGCAGTTCTTC. Amino acid sequence: CASSIRGTGGWNEQFF.